One sample yielded the 25 T cell receptor beta chains listed below, sequenced in a study of blood T cell repertoires in COVID-19. The protocol was immunoSEQ multiplex PCR, while the TCRdb copy is restricted to in-frame clones and leaves out a portion. The table has 150,000 to 200,000 clones, around 80% seen once. Sequenced input: PBMCs or T cells enriched from blood (not recorded which). The receptors shown here come from a man aged 50 or older who had recovered from COVID-19.

This chain connects TRBV6-6 to TRBJ1-2, with D perhaps TRBD1 (5 bases). The CDR3 totals 15 residues. The V end was cut by 5 bases, the J end by 0 bases, with 13 bases between. CDR1 MNHNY and CDR2 SVGAGI come from the germline V gene (reference sequence). The CDR3 region has the DNA TGTGCCAGCAGTCATCAACAGGCCACTAACTATGGCTACACCTTC. Protein: CASSHQQATNYGYTF.

J is TRBJ2-3 and V is TRBV19, with D unclear. The CDR3 covers 14 residues. The ends were cut back, 0 bases at V and 0 bases at J, with 4 bases in the middle. Germline loops: CDR1 LNHDA, CDR2 SQIVND (reference sequence). The CDR3 here is CASSIERSTDTQYF. The CDR3 nucleotides read TGTGCCAGTAGTATAGAGAGGAGCACAGATACGCAGTATTTT.

V and J are TRBV30 and TRBJ2-5; TRBD1 is a possible D gene (6 bases). Germline CDR1 GTSNPN, CDR2 SVGIG (reference sequence). The CDR3 loop spans 15 amino acids. V lost 4 bases to trimming and J lost 0 bases, with 15 bases between them. The CDR3 bases are TGTGCCTGGACTCGTTTGGGGGCGTACCAAGAGACCCAGTACTTC. This sequence encodes CAWTRLGAYQETQYF.

The gene calls are TRBV5-4 and TRBJ2-7, with 10 positions matching TRBD2. V shed 3 bases, J shed 5 bases, and the junction held 8 bases outside the gene matches. The CDR3 is 15 amino acids. Germline lookup yields CDR1 SGHNT and CDR2 YYREEE (reference sequence). The DNA of the CDR3 is TGTGCCAGCAGCTCACCGGGACTAGCGAGGCACGAGCAGTACTTC. Translated, it gives CASSSPGLARHEQYF.

The chain carries TRBV9 and TRBJ1-1; 7 bases are a match to TRBD1. After removal of 4 bases from V and 3 bases from J, the junction contained 3 bases not matched to a gene. The germline V gene encodes CDR1 SGDLS and CDR2 YYNGEE. The length of the CDR3 is 13 residues. Written as DNA, the CDR3 is TGTGCCAGCAGCACCGACAGGGACACTGAAGCTTTCTTT. Protein product: CASSTDRDTEAFF.

On this clone itself: This may be a read error, as it is one base from a much larger clone. The chain recombines TRBV27 with TRBJ1-1; 7 nucleotides match TRBD1. There are 14 residues in the CDR3. Germline values: CDR1 MNHEY, CDR2 SMNVEV (reference sequence). V gave up 2 bases and J gave up 1 base; unmatched junction bases: 1. The DNA for the CDR3 is TGTGCCAGCAGTTTACAGGGGGGGAACACTGAAGCTTTCTTT. Residues: CASSLQGGNTEAFF.

The chain carries TRBV6-4 and TRBJ1-1; 8 bases are shared with TRBD1. Germline V lookup: CDR1 MRHNA, CDR2 SNTAGT. The CDR3 totals 15 residues. The V and J ends lost 6 bases and 6 bases, in that order; junction bases with no gene match: 12. The CDR3 sequence is CASSLGQGGISEAFF. The DNA for the CDR3 is TGTGCCAGCAGCCTCGGACAGGGCGGGATTTCTGAAGCTTTCTTT.

The chain combines TRBV7-8 with TRBJ2-1; perhaps TRBD2 as D (5 bases). From germline, CDR1 is SGHVS and CDR2 FQNEAQ. V lost 5 bases and J 7 bases, leaving 9 bases between the germline ends. The length of the CDR3 is 12 residues. The CDR3: CASSGSGNEQFF. CDR3 coding DNA: TGTGCCAGCAGCGGCAGCGGAAATGAGCAGTTCTTC. The full variable domain, in which reference TRBV7-8 and TRBJ2-1 provide the parts outside the CDR3, is GAGVSQSPRYKVAKRGQDVALRCDPISGHVSLFWYQQALGQGPEFLTYFQNEAQLDKSGLPSDRFFAERPEGSVSTLKIQRTQQEDSAVYLCASSGSGNEQFFGPGTRLTVL.

The chain couples TRBV5-1 to TRBJ2-3; no clear D gene. The germline V and J ends were trimmed by 5 bases and 6 bases, with 7 bases remaining between them. Germline V gene lookup returns CDR1 SGHRS and CDR2 YFSETQ. This CDR3 spans 11 amino acids. CDR3 coding DNA: TGCGCCAGCAGTTATCTGGATACGCAGTATTTT. Amino acids: CASSYLDTQYF.

Comment on this clone: Distinct nucleotide sequences in the sample also encode this CDR3. The J gene is TRBJ1-5, the V gene TRBV19, with TRBD1 identical over 9 bases. The CDR3 covers 15 residues. Trimming at V came to 1 base and at J to 3 bases, leaving 1 base not matched to a gene. CDR1 and CDR2 (germline): LNHDA, SQIVND (reference sequence). The CDR3, as DNA: TGTGCCAGTAGTATAGGGGACAGGGTCAATCAGCCCCAGCATTTT. It yields the protein CASSIGDRVNQPQHF.

The chain recombines TRBV14 with TRBJ1-2, with 7 bases matching TRBD1. The CDR3 is 17 amino acids. V lost 2 bases, J lost 3 bases, and 12 bases stayed unmatched. CDR1 and CDR2 from the germline V gene are SGHDN and FVKESK. The CDR3 loop is CASSQFTGDAVDYGYTF. The CDR3 DNA is TGTGCCAGCAGCCAATTCACAGGGGACGCAGTGGACTATGGCTACACCTTC.

The chain is built from TRBV5-1 and TRBJ1-2, with 9 bases that match TRBD1. The CDR3 has 17 amino acids. Trimming at V came to 0 bases and at J to 4 bases, leaving 10 bases not matched to a gene. The V gene's germline CDR1 is SGHRS and CDR2 YFSETQ. DNA of the CDR3: TGCGCCAGCAGCTTGGCTATATCGGGACAGGGACGCTATGGCTACACCTTC. It encodes CASSLAISGQGRYGYTF.

The chain links TRBV7-8 to TRBJ2-3; possible D gene TRBD2, 6 bases. The CDR3 spans 19 residues. Germline CDR1 and CDR2: SGHVS and FQNEAQ. V was cut by 2 bases and J by 3 bases, with 24 bases left in between. The CDR3 region is CASSLTVPGTSSITDTQYF. CDR3 nucleotides: TGTGCCAGCAGCTTAACGGTCCCCGGGACTTCGTCAATAACAGATACGCAGTATTTT.

This clone was recorded once. The J gene is TRBJ1-2, the V gene TRBV7-8, with D possibly matching TRBD1 (6 bases). The CDR3 contains 16 residues. CDR1 SGHVS and CDR2 FQNEAQ come from the germline V gene. With 5 bases removed from V and 6 bases from J, the gap between germline ends came to 22 bases. CDR3 coding DNA: TGTGCCAGCAGCCCCTGGACAGCCGTGGCCGAAAATGGCTACACCTTC. It is translated as CASSPWTAVAENGYTF.

The gene calls are TRBV7-9 and TRBJ1-5; D gene uncertain. CDR1 SEHNR and CDR2 FQNEAQ come from the germline V gene (reference sequence). V was shortened by 5 bases and J by 0 bases, with 5 bases between the two germline ends. The length of the CDR3 is 13 residues. CDR3 loop: CASSDYSNQPQHF. CDR3 coding DNA: TGTGCCAGCAGCGACTATAGCAATCAGCCCCAGCATTTT. Complete variable domain (other parts from reference TRBV7-9 and TRBJ1-5): DTGVSQNPRHKITKRGQNVTFRCDPISEHNRLYWYRQTLGQGPEFLTYFQNEAQLEKSRLLSDRFSAERPKGSFSTLEIQRTEQGDSAMYLCASSDYSNQPQHFGDGTRLSIL.

The chain recombines TRBV5-1 with TRBJ2-1, with TRBD2 identical over 10 bases. The CDR3 loop spans 16 amino acids. V lost 1 base, J lost 10 bases, and 11 bases stayed unmatched. Germline lookup yields CDR1 SGHRS and CDR2 YFSETQ. The CDR3 nucleotides are TGCGCCAGCAGCTTGATTTTTCTAGCGGGGGATCGAGAGCAGTTCTTC. Translating gives CASSLIFLAGDREQFF.

J is TRBJ2-3 and V is TRBV18; D is perhaps TRBD2 (6 bases). The CDR3 sequence is 16 residues long. V lost 0 bases to trimming and J lost 3 bases, with 13 bases between them. Germline CDR1 and CDR2: KGHSH and LQKENI. In nucleotides, the CDR3 is TGTGCCAGCTCACCACCGGCAGGGAGGTTTACAGATACGCAGTATTTT. Amino acid sequence: CASSPPAGRFTDTQYF.

The J gene is TRBJ1-2, the V gene TRBV15, with TRBD1 matching over 7 bases. Germline lookup yields CDR1 LNHNV and CDR2 YYDKDF (reference sequence). The trim removed 4 bases at V and 6 bases at J, leaving 5 bases unmatched. The CDR3 runs to 13 residues. The CDR3 sequence is CATSKRGGDGYTF. The CDR3 DNA sequence: TGTGCCACCAGCAAAAGAGGGGGCGATGGCTACACCTTC.

The chain has TRBV11-2 and TRBJ2-7; 10 bases match TRBD1. J was trimmed by 6 bases and V by 2 bases; bases with no gene match: 7. The CDR3 has 15 residues. CDR1 and CDR2 from the germline V gene are SGHAT and FQNNGV. The DNA for the CDR3 is TGTGCCAGCAGCTTATCTTATGGACAGGGGGTCGAGCAGTACTTC. As protein: CASSLSYGQGVEQYF.

This clone was seen repeatedly, ten times or more. The chain combines TRBV3-1 (or the pseudogene TRBV3-2) with TRBJ1-6, with 9 bases identical to TRBD1. V shed 7 bases, J shed 2 bases, and the junction held 6 bases outside the gene matches. Germline V gene data show CDR1 as LGHDT and CDR2 as YNNKEL (reference sequence). The CDR3 has 16 residues. The CDR3: CASTHRDRAYNSPLHF. CDR3 DNA: TGTGCCAGCACACACCGGGACAGGGCCTATAATTCACCCCTCCACTTT.

The V gene is TRBV7-2, the J gene TRBJ1-5; no clear D gene. The CDR3 is 18 residues long. Germline CDR1 SGHTA, CDR2 FQGNSA. V lost 2 bases to trimming and J lost 6 bases, with 23 bases between them. CDR3 sequence: CASSLTSGLSGLSQPQHF. CDR3 DNA: TGTGCCAGCAGCTTAACCTCGGGTTTGAGTGGTCTCAGTCAGCCCCAGCATTTT.

V is TRBV28 and J is TRBJ1-1, with 7 bases matching TRBD1. This CDR3 spans 14 amino acids. V gave up 3 bases and J gave up 2 bases; unmatched junction bases: 3. CDR1 and CDR2 from the germline V gene are MDHEN and SYDVKM. CDR3 loop: CASSLGTVNTEAFF. The CDR3 DNA is TGTGCCAGCAGTTTGGGGACAGTTAACACTGAAGCTTTCTTT. Variable domain in full (rest from reference TRBV28 and TRBJ1-1): DVKVTQSSRYLVKRTGEKVFLECVQDMDHENMFWYRQDPGLGLRLIYFSYDVKMKEKGDIPEGYSVSREKKERFSLILESASTNQTSMYLCASSLGTVNTEAFFGQGTRLTVV.

This clone was seen just once. The CDR3 coding sequence is TGTGCCAGTAGTATAGACAGGGGCACCGGGGAGCTGTTTTTT. Amino acid sequence: CASSIDRGTGELFF. The genes are TRBV19 and TRBJ2-2, with D possibly matching TRBD1 (6 bases). This CDR3 region has 14 residues. Germline V CDR1 and CDR2: LNHDA, SQIVND (reference sequence). V was trimmed by 0 bases and J by 4 bases, leaving 6 bases between them.

This clone was observed a handful of times. This chain uses TRBV21-1 with TRBJ1-1; the table's TRBD1 call for D was not verified on the DNA. TRBV21-1 is recorded as a pseudogene. CDR3 length equals 12 residues. CDR3 loop: CASSNRNTEAFF. The CDR3 DNA reads as TGTGCCAGCAGCAACAGGAACACTGAAGCTTTCTTT.

This clone was picked up a small number of times. The chain combines TRBV3-1 (or the pseudogene TRBV3-2) with TRBJ1-1; 7 nucleotides agree with TRBD1. This CDR3 has 16 amino acids. With 0 bases clipped from V and 2 bases from J, the junction kept 6 bases outside the gene matches. The germline V gene has CDR1 LGHDT and CDR2 YNNKEL (reference sequence). This chain's CDR3 is CASSQDRGWGNTEAFF. DNA for the CDR3: TGTGCCAGCAGCCAAGACAGGGGGTGGGGAAACACTGAAGCTTTCTTT.